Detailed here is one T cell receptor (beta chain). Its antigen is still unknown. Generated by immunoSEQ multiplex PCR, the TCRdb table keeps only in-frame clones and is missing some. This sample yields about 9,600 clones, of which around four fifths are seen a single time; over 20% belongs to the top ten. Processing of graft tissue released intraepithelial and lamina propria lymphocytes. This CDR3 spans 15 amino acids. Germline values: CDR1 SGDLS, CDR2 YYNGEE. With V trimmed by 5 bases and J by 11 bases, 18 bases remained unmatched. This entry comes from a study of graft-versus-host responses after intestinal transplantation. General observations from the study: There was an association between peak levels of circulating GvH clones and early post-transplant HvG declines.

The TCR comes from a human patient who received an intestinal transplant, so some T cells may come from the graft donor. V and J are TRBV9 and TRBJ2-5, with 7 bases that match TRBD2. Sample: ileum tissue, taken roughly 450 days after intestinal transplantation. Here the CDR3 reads CASSSEGAGYYGQYF. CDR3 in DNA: TGTGCCAGCAGTTCCGAGGGAGCGGGGTATTACGGGCAGTACTTC. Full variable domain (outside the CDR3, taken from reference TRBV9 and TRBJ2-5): DSGVTQTPKHLITATGQRVTLRCSPRSGDLSVYWYQQSLDQGLQFLIQYYNGEERAKGNILERFSAQQFPDLHSELNLSSLELGDSALYFCASSSEGAGYYGQYFGPGTRLLVL.